The next 21 T cell receptor beta chains were all read from a single sample in a study of T cells expressing NK-cell markers. TCRdb processed the 5' RACE reads again and assigns one entry to each CDR3 protein, with no DNA. Across about 440,000 distinct CDR3 sequences, the top ten clones capture less than 7.5% of the sample. The sequenced sample was blood T cells: a sorted CD56 or NKG2C T cell subset, CD4+ or CD8+ T cells, or bulk PBMC T cells (not recorded which). The receptors derive from a woman between 18 and 75 years old in good health.

The chain links TRBV20-1 to TRBJ2-1; TCRdb's assignment of TRBD2 cannot be checked, as there is no DNA. Germline assignment: CDR1 DFQATT and CDR2 SNEGSKA (reference sequence). The CDR3 spans 15 residues. Here the CDR3 reads CSALNPAGGYNEQFF.

V is TRBV7-2 and J is TRBJ2-2. Germline V CDR1 and CDR2: SGHTA, FQGNSA. The CDR3 totals 17 residues. The CDR3 sequence: CASSDVVGRANTGELFF.

V usage is TRBV7-2 and J usage is TRBJ1-2; TCRdb indicates TRBD1, and absent DNA this call remains unverified. This CDR3 is 16 amino acids long. CDR1 and CDR2 from the germline V gene are SGHTA and FQGNSA. The CDR3 sequence is CASSLGREIGGDGYTF.

The chain combines TRBV5-7 with TRBJ2-5; TCRdb lists TRBD1, though no DNA is available to test this call. TRBV5-7 is treated as an ORF (open reading frame) with a function not yet certain. CDR3 length: 13 amino acids. This CDR3 is CASSKGRLETQYF.

The chain recombines TRBV7-8 with TRBJ1-1. CDR3 length: 15 amino acids. The germline V gene encodes CDR1 SGHVS and CDR2 FQNEAQ. The CDR3 here is CASSLGAGMNTEAFF.

The CDR3 protein is CASSQDRAGGPYNEQFF. The rearrangement joins TRBV4-3 to TRBJ2-1; the D call from TCRdb, TRBD1, cannot be confirmed without DNA. The CDR3 covers 17 residues. Germline V CDR1 and CDR2: LGHNA, YSLEER.

The chain employs TRBV24-1 and TRBJ1-1. Germline assignment: CDR1 KGHDR and CDR2 SFDVKD. The CDR3 runs to 13 residues. Here the CDR3 reads CATSDGGTGKAFF.

V and J are TRBV4-1 and TRBJ1-4; TCRdb lists TRBD1, though no DNA is available to test this call. The CDR3 has 17 residues. Germline CDR1 is MGHRA and CDR2 is YSYEKL. CDR3 region: CASSQDLFSDRGEKLFF.

This chain uses TRBV28 with TRBJ2-7; TCRdb indicates TRBD2, and absent DNA this call remains unverified. The germline V gene encodes CDR1 MDHEN and CDR2 SYDVKM. CDR3 length: 14 residues. CDR3 amino acids: CASRPGLVSLEQYF.

V gene TRBV28 combines with J gene TRBJ1-1; TCRdb reports TRBD1, a call that lacks DNA to check it against. Germline CDR1 is MDHEN and CDR2 is SYDVKM. This CDR3 spans 15 amino acids. The CDR3 loop reads CASSPGQLRGTEAFF. The full variable domain, completed using reference TRBV28 and TRBJ1-1, is DVKVTQSSRYLVKRTGEKVFLECVQDMDHENMFWYRQDPGLGLRLIYFSYDVKMKEKGDIPEGYSVSREKKERFSLILESASTNQTSMYLCASSPGQLRGTEAFFGQGTRLTVV.

The J gene is TRBJ1-5, the V gene TRBV4-1. This CDR3 is 13 amino acids long. Looked up from germline, CDR1 is MGHRA and CDR2 is YSYEKL. The CDR3 sequence: CASSPDEIQPQHF.

The V and J genes are TRBV29-1 and TRBJ1-2; absent DNA, TCRdb's TRBD1 call cannot be checked. CDR3 length equals 13 residues. CDR1 and CDR2 from the germline V gene are SQVTM and ANQGSEA. The CDR3 loop reads CSGTGGAGYGYTF. The variable domain in full, with the rest retrieved from reference TRBV29-1 and TRBJ1-2, is SAVISQKPSRDICQRGTSLTIQCQVDSQVTMMFWYRQQPGQSLTLIATANQGSEATYESGFVIDKFPISRPNLTFSTLTVSNMSPEDSSIYLCSGTGGAGYGYTFGSGTRLTVV.

The CDR3 sequence: CASSQAPQVLQRDTQYF. V and J are TRBV4-2 and TRBJ2-3; TCRdb indicates TRBD2, and absent DNA this call remains unverified. The germline CDR1 and CDR2 sequences are LGHNA and YNFKEQ. The CDR3 covers 17 residues.

J is TRBJ1-1 and V is TRBV7-2; no DNA is available, so the TRBD1 call from TCRdb remains unchecked. CDR1 and CDR2 from the germline V gene are SGHTA and FQGNSA. CDR3 length equals 13 residues. The CDR3 spells CASSLEDRGEAFF.

V is TRBV6-2 or TRBV6-3 and J is TRBJ2-7; TCRdb indicates TRBD2, and absent DNA this call remains unverified. The CDR3 extends over 17 amino acids. Germline V lookup: CDR1 MNHEY, CDR2 SVGEGT. CDR3 region: CASTLLAGDYDAGEQYF.

The J gene is TRBJ1-1, the V gene TRBV12-3 or TRBV12-4. This CDR3 spans 12 amino acids. CDR3: CASSNSGTEAFF.

The chain joins TRBV20-1 to TRBJ2-3; the TCRdb D gene call, TRBD2, has no DNA to confirm it. Germline lookup yields CDR1 DFQATT and CDR2 SNEGSKA (reference sequence). The CDR3 is 14 amino acids. The CDR3 sequence is CSAASGGSTDTQYF.

V usage is TRBV12-3 or TRBV12-4 and J usage is TRBJ1-1; lacking DNA, the TRBD1 call made by TCRdb goes unchecked. The CDR3 is 17 residues long. The CDR3 loop reads CASSLARWGPQNTEAFF.

This chain connects TRBV6-1 to TRBJ2-1; without DNA, the TCRdb call of TRBD1 cannot be checked. Germline CDR1 reads MNHNS; CDR2 reads SASEGT. CDR3 length: 14 residues. The CDR3 loop reads CASRRDASQDEQFF.

The chain carries TRBV5-1 and TRBJ2-1; no DNA is available, so the TRBD2 call from TCRdb remains unchecked. The CDR3 runs to 17 residues. The germline V gene encodes CDR1 SGHRS and CDR2 YFSETQ. The CDR3 here is CASSRRGITSGNNEQFF.

CDR3 sequence: CASSSTGGSYNEQFF. This rearrangement joins TRBV7-9 to TRBJ2-1; TCRdb names TRBD1, which stays unverified in the absence of DNA. The germline gives CDR1 SEHNR, CDR2 FQNEAQ (reference sequence). The CDR3 length is 15 residues.